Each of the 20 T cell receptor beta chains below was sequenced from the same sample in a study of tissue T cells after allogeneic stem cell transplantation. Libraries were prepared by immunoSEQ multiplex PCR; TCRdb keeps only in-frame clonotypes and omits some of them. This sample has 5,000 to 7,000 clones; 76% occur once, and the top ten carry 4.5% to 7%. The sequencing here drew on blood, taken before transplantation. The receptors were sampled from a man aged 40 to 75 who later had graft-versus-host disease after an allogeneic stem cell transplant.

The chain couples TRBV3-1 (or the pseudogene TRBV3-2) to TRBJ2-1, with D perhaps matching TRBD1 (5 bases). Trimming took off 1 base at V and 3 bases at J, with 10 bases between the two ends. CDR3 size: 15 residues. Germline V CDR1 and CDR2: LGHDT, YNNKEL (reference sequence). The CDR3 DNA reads TGTGCCAGCAGCCAAGCATGGGGCATCTACAATGAGCAGTTCTTC. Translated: CASSQAWGIYNEQFF.

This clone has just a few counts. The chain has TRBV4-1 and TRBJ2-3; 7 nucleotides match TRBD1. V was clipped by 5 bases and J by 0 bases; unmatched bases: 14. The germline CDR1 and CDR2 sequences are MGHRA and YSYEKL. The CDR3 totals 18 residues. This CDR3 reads CASSFQIGTDTSTDTQYF. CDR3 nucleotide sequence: TGCGCCAGCAGCTTCCAAATCGGGACAGATACTAGCACAGATACGCAGTATTTT.

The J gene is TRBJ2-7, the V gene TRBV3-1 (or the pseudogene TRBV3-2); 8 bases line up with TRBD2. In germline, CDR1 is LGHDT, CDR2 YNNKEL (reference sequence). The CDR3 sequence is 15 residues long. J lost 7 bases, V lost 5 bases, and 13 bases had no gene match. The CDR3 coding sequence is TGTGCCAGCAGCTCTCCGGCCGGGGGGGCTGGGGAGCAGTACTTC. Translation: CASSSPAGGAGEQYF.

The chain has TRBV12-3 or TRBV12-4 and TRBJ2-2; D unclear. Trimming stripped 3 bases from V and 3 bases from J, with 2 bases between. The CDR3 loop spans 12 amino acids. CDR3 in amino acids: CASSFYTGELFF. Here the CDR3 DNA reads TGTGCCAGCAGTTTCTACACCGGGGAGCTGTTTTTT.

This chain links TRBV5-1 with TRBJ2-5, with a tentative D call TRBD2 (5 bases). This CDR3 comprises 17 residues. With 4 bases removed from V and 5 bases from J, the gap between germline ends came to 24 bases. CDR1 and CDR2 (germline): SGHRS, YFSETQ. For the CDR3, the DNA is TGCGCCAGCAGCCCCTTTAGGGAGTCGGCCGGTTCCGAGACCCAGTACTTC. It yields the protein CASSPFRESAGSETQYF.

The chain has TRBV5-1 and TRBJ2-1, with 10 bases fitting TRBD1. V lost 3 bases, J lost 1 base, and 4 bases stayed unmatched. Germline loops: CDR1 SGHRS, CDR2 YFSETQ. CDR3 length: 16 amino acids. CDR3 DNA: TGCGCCAGCAGCTCCGGGACAGGGGAATCCTACAATGAGCAGTTCTTC. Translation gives CASSSGTGESYNEQFF. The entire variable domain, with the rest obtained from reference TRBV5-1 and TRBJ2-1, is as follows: KAGVTQTPRYLIKTRGQQVTLSCSPISGHRSVSWYQQTPGQGLQFLFEYFSETQRNKGNFPGRFSGRQFSNSRSEMNVSTLELGDSALYLCASSSGTGESYNEQFFGPGTRLTVL.

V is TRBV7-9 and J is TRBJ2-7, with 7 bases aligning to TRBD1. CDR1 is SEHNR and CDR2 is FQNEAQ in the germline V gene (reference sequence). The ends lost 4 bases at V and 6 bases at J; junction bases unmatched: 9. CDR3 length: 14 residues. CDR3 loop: CASSSSTGMIEQYF. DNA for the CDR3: TGTGCCAGCAGCTCCTCGACAGGGATGATCGAGCAGTACTTC.

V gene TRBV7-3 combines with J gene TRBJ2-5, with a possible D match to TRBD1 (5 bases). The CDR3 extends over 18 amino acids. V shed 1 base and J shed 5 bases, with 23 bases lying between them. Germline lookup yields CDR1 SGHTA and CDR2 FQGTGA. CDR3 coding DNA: TGTGCCAGCAGCTTAAAGGGTTCAAGGACAACTTCTGAGGAGACCCAGTACTTC. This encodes CASSLKGSRTTSEETQYF. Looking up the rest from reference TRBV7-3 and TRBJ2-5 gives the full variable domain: GAGVSQTPSNKVTEKGKYVELRCDPISGHTALYWYRQSLGQGPEFLIYFQGTGAADDSGLPNDRFFAVRPEGSVSTLKIQRTERGDSAVYLCASSLKGSRTTSEETQYFGPGTRLLVL.

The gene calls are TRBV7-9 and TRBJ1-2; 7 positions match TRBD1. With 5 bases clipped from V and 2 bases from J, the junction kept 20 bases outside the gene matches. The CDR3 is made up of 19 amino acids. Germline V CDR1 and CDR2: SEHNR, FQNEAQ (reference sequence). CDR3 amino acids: CASSALLRDRKKHNYGYTF. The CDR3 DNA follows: TGTGCCAGCAGCGCACTCCTTAGGGACAGAAAAAAGCACAACTATGGCTACACCTTC.

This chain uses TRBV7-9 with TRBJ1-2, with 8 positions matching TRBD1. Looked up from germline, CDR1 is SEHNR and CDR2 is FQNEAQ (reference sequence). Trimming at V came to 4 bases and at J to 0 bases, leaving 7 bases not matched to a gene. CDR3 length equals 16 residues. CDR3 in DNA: TGTGCCAGCAGCTGGGACAGGCTAAAGGCTAACTATGGCTACACCTTC. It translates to CASSWDRLKANYGYTF.

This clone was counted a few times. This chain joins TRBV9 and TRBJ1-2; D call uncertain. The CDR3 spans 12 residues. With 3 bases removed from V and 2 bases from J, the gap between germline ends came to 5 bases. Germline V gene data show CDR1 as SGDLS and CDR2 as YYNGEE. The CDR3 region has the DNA TGTGCCAGCAGCGGAGTGAACTATGGCTACACCTTC. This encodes CASSGVNYGYTF.

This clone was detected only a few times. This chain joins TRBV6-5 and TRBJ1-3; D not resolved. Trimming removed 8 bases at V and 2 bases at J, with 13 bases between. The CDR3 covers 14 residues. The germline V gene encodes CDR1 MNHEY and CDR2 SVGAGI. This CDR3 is CASELDLTGNTIYF. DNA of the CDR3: TGTGCCAGCGAGTTGGATCTTACTGGAAACACCATATATTTT.

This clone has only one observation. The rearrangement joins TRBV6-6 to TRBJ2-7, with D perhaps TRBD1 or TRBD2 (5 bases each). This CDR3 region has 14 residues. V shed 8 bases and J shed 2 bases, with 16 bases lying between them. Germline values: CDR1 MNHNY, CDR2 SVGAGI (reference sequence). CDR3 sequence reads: CASQGLTGTYEQYF. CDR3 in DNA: TGTGCCAGCCAGGGTCTCACGGGAACCTACGAGCAGTACTTC.

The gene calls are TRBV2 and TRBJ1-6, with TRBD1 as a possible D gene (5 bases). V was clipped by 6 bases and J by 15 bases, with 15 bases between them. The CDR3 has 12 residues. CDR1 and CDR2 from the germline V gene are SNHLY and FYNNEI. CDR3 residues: CASSRGTADLHF. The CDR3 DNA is TGTGCCAGCAGCCGGGGCACCGCTGACCTCCACTTT.

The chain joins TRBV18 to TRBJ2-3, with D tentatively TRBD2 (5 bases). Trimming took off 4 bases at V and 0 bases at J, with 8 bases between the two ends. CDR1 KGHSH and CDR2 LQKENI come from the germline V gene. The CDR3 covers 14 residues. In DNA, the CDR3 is TGTGCCAGCTCACACGGGGAGAGCACAGATACGCAGTATTTT. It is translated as CASSHGESTDTQYF.

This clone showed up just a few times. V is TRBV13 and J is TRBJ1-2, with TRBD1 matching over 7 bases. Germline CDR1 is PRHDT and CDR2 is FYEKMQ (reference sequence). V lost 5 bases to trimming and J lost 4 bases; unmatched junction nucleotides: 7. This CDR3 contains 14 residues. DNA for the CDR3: TGTGCCAGCAGCCCGGGACAGACTACCTATGGCTACACCTTC. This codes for CASSPGQTTYGYTF.

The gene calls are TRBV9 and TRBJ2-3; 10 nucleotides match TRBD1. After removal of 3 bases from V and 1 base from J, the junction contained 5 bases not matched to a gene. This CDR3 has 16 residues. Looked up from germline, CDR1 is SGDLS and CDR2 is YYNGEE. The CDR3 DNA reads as TGTGCCAGCAGCGGAGGGGGGACAGGGGGCACAGATACGCAGTATTTT. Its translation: CASSGGGTGGTDTQYF.

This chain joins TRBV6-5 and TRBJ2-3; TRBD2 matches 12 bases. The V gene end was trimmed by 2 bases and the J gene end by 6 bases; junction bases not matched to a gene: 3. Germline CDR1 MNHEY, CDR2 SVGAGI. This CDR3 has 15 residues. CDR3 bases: TGTGCCAGCAGTTACCTAGCGGGGGGGCTTGATACGCAGTATTTT. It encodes CASSYLAGGLDTQYF.

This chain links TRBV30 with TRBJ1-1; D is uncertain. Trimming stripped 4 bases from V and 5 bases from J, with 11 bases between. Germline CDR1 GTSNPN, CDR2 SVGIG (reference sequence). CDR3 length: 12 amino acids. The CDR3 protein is CAWTGGLTEAFF. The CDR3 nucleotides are TGTGCCTGGACCGGAGGTTTAACTGAAGCTTTCTTT. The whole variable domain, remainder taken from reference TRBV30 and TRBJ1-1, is SQTIHQWPATLVQPVGSPLSLECTVEGTSNPNLYWYRQAAGRGLQLLFYSVGIGQISSEVPQNLSASRPQDRQFILSSKKLLLSDSGFYLCAWTGGLTEAFFGQGTRLTVV.

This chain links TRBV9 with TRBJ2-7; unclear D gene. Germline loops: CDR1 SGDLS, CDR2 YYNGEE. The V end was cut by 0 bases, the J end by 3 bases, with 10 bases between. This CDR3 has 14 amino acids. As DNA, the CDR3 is TGTGCCAGCAGCGTAGCGTGGGGAAACTACGAGCAGTACTTC. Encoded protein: CASSVAWGNYEQYF.